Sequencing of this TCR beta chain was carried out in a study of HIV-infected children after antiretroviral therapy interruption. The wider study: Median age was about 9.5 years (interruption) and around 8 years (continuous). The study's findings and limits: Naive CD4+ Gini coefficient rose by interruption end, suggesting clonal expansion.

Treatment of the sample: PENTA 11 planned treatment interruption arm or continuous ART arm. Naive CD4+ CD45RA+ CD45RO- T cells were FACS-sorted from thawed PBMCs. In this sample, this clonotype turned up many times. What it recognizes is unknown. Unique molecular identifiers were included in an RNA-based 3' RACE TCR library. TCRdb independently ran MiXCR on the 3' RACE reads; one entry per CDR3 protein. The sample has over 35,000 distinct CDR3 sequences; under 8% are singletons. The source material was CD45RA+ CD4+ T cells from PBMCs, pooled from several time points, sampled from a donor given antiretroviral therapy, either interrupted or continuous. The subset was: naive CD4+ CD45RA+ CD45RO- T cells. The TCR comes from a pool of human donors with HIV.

The DNA for the CDR3 is TGCAGTGCTAGGACAGGACCGAGCTCCTATAATTCACCCCTCCACTTT. Translating it yields CSARTGPSSYNSPLHF. This rearrangement joins TRBV20-1 to TRBJ1-6; D may be TRBD1 (6 bases). CDR1 is DFQATT and CDR2 is SNEGSKA in the germline V gene (reference sequence). Trimming removed 3 bases at V and 0 bases at J, with 12 bases between. The CDR3 contains 16 residues.